What follows is one TCR beta chain and its context. This clone turned up a few times. The antigen it binds to is not known. No base-level quality is on record; no much larger clone is a single base apart. What this sample's time point label stands for: approximately 4 weeks on oral tofacitinib. Read against the paper, the sample's treatment or condition label means: oral pan-JAK inhibitor, 5-10 mg twice daily. Peripheral blood and lesional scalp punch biopsies were obtained from patients with alopecia areata. After PBMCs were isolated by density centrifugation and stained for CD3, CD4 and CD8, a FACSAria was used to sort CD4+ and CD8+ T cells. The library came from the immunoSEQ multiplex PCR assay. To provide template for TCR sequencing, every sample had RNA extracted and reverse transcribed into cDNA. First-strand cDNA was synthesized using SuperScript III with a 2:1 mix of oligo-dT and random hexamers. A synthetic immune receptor repertoire was used to gauge amplification bias, and whatever bias remained was removed computationally. On the study's bioinformatics: Raw reads were preprocessed for error removal, and CDR3 was defined according to IMGT conventions as running from the conserved cysteine to phenylalanine. Clonality was computed as 1 minus the Shannon entropy, with the entropy normalized by log2 of the number of productive unique TCRs. CD4 or CD8 identity of scalp clones was inferred by cross-referencing scalp TCRbeta sequences with sorted blood CD4 and CD8 repertoires. Held by TCRdb, this immuneACCESS table contains in-frame sequences only and omits some clones. Under half of the omission traces to an unresolved V gene where checked; the cause of the rest is unknown. D and trimming were read from the DNA, whereas the V and J calls and clone size are those reported in that table. The sample table lists some 110,000 clones, roughly 63% of them with a count of one. The ten largest clones represent around 30% of the sample.

V sheds 5 bases and J sheds 4 bases, leaving 21 bases between their ends. The CDR3 starts with the cysteine, ends with the phenylalanine, and has 16 residues. The retained sequence is limited to the CDR3, 48 bases, with the frame set at the first base. Based on the germline V gene, the CDR1 and CDR2 sequences are SGHRS and YFSETQ. The data are from a study of CD8+ T cells in alopecia areata (dated by TCRdb to the late 2010s). About the investigation overall: Treated patients were enrolled in an open-label pilot trial of oral tofacitinib at 5 to 10 mg twice daily for moderate-to-severe alopecia areata. Patients received tofacitinib for 6 to 18 months and were then followed off drug for 6 months to check for delayed response and recurrence. In treated patients, disease severity was measured using the SALT score, which gives the percentage of scalp surface area affected. The study used high-throughput TCRbeta sequencing to examine T cell clonal expansion in alopecia areata, in both the C3H/HeJ mouse model and human patients. Human TCRbeta sequencing covered scalp tissue and sorted CD4+ and CD8+ peripheral blood T cells from patchy and totalis/universalis alopecia areata patients and healthy controls. Biopsies were taken from tofacitinib-treated patients at baseline and again at 4 and 24 weeks into treatment, and several of those patients also had a later scalp biopsy. Scalp clonality was compared across normal scalp (n=4), patchy alopecia areata scalp (n=8), and alopecia totalis/universalis scalp (n=8). RNA came from the PAXgene miRNA kit for fixed scalp, the miRNeasy kit for PBMCs, and the RNeasy kit for mouse skin. TCRbeta CDR3 regions were amplified by immunoSEQ multiplex PCR using 35 Vbeta forward and 13 Jbeta reverse primers. General conclusions and limits of the study: The treated cohort was small, with a single nonresponder, so links between baseline CD8+ expansion and response need larger studies. Higher clonality and more expanded CD8+ clones were observed in lesional scalp than in normal scalp, particularly in alopecia totalis/universalis, a finding suggestive of antigenic drive. Shared TCR sequences between patients were less evident than in mice, which may be partly attributable to HLA diversity in the patient population. Tofacitinib significantly decreased scalp clonality and the number of expanded CD8+ clones among the top 100 scalp clones. Resident alphabeta T cells in normal human skin are also sequenced, complicating scalp TCR repertoire analysis, unlike mouse skin dominated by gammadelta T cells. During tofacitinib treatment, many expanded lesional clones remained in scalp and blood, and this persistence may partly explain relapse after treatment is stopped.

The clonotype comes from a human donor with alopecia areata. In this chain, TRBV5-1 is recombined with TRBJ1-2; the best D guess is TRBD1, with 6 bases matching. The sample consisted of CD8+ T cells sorted from blood, taken at week 4, from a patient treated with tofacitinib. The nucleotides are TGCGCCAGCAGAAGTCAAACCAGGGGACCAAGCTATGGCTACACCTTC. Its protein reads: CASRSQTRGPSYGYTF.